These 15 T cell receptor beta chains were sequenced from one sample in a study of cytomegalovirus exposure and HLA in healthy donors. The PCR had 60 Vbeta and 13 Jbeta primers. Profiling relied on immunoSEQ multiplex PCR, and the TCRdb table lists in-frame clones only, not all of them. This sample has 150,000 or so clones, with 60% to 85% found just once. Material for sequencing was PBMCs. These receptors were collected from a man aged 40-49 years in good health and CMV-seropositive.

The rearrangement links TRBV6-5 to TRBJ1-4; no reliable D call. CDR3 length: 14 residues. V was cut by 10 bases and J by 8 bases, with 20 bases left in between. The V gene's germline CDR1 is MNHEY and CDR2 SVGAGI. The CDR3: CATKLGLASEKLFF. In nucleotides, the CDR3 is TGTGCCACCAAACTAGGACTGGCCTCGGAAAAACTGTTTTTT.

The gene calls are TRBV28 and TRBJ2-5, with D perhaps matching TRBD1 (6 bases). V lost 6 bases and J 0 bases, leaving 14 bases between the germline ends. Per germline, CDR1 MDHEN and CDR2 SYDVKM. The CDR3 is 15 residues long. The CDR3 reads CASRPLGGNQETQYF. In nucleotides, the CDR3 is TGTGCCAGCAGACCCCTAGGGGGTAACCAAGAGACCCAGTACTTC.

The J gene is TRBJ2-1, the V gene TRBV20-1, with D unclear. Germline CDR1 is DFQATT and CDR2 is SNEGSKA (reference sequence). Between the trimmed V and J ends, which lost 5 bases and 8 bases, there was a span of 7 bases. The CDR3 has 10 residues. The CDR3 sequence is CSAANYEQFF. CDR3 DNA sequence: TGCAGTGCTGCTAACTATGAGCAGTTCTTC.

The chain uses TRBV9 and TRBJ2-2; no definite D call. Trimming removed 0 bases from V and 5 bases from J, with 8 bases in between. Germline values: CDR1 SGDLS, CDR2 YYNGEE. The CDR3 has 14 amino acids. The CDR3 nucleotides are TGTGCCAGCAGCGTAGGAGGTGGGACCGGGGAGCTGTTTTTT. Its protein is CASSVGGGTGELFF.

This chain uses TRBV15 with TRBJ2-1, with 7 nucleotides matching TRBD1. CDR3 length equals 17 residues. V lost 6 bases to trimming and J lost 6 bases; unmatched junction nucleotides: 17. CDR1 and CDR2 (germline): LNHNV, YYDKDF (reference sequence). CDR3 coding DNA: TGTGCCACCAGTAGCCACTTAACAGGGGTAAGGAGCAATGAGCAGTTCTTC. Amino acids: CATSSHLTGVRSNEQFF.

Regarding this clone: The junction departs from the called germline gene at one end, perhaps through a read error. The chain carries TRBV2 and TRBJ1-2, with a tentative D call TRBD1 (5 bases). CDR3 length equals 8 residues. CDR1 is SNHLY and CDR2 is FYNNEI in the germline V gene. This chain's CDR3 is CASRTDLF. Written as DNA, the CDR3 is TGTGCCAGCAGGACAGATCTCTTC.

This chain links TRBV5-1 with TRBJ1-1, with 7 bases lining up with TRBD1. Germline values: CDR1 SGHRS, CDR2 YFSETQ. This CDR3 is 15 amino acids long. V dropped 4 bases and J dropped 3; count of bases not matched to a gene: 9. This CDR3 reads CASSDTTGTYTEAFF. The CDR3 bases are TGCGCCAGCAGCGACACGACAGGGACCTACACTGAAGCTTTCTTT.

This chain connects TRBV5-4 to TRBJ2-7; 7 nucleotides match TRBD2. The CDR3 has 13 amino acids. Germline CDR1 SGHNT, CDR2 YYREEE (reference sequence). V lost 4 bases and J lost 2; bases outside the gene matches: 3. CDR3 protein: CASSASGAYEQYF. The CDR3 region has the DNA TGTGCCAGCAGCGCTAGCGGTGCCTACGAGCAGTACTTC.

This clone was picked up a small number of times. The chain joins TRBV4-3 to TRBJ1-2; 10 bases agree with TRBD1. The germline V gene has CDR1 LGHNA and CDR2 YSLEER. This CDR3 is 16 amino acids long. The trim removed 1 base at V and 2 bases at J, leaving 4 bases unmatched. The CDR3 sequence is CASSQGGTGANYGYTF. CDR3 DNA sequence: TGCGCCAGCAGCCAAGGGGGGACAGGGGCGAACTATGGCTACACCTTC.

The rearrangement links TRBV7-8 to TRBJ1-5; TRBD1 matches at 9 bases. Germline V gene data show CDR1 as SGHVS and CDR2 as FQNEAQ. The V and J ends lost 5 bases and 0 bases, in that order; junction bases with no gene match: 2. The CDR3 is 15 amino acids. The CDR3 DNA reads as TGTGCCAGCAGCCCGGACAGGGGTAGCAATCAGCCCCAGCATTTT. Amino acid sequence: CASSPDRGSNQPQHF.

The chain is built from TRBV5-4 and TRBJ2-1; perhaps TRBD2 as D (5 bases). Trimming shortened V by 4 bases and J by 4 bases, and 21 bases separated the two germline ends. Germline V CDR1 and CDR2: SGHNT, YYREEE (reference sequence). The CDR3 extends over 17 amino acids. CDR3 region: CASSLGYADSLYNEQFF. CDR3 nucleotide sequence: TGTGCCAGCAGCCTCGGCTACGCGGACTCCCTTTACAATGAGCAGTTCTTC.

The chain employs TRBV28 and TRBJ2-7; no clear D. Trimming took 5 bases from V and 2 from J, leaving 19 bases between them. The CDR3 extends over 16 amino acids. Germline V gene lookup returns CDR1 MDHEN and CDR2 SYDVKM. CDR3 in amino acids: CASSQASRVYTYEQYF. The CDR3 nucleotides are TGTGCCAGCAGTCAAGCTAGTCGAGTATATACCTACGAGCAGTACTTC.

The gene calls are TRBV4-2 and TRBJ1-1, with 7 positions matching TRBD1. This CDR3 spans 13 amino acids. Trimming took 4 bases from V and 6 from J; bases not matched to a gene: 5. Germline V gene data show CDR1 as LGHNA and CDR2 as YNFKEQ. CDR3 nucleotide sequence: TGTGCCAGCAGCCGACAGGGAGCCCCTGAAGCTTTCTTT. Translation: CASSRQGAPEAFF.

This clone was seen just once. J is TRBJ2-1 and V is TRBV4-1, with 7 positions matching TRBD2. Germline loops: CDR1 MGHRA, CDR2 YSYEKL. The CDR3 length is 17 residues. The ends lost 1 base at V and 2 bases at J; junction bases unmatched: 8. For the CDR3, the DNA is TGCGCCAGCAGCCAAGCTGCGGTAGCGGGTCCCTACAATGAGCAGTTCTTC. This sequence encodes CASSQAAVAGPYNEQFF.

CDR3 loop: CASSLAGAPEAFF. The CDR3 nucleotides read TGTGCCAGCAGCTTAGCCGGAGCTCCTGAAGCTTTCTTT. This chain connects TRBV7-2 to TRBJ1-1; D is unclear. The CDR3 totals 13 residues. The germline gives CDR1 SGHTA, CDR2 FQGNSA. V dropped 0 bases and J dropped 6 bases, with 8 bases sitting between them. Drawing the rest from reference TRBV7-2 and TRBJ1-1, the complete variable domain is GAGVSQSPSNKVTEKGKDVELRCDPISGHTALYWYRQSLGQGLEFLIYFQGNSAPDKSGLPSDRFSAERTGGSVSTLTIQRTQQEDSAVYLCASSLAGAPEAFFGQGTRLTVV.